One sample yielded the 14 T cell receptor beta chains listed below, sequenced in a study of identifying expanded T cells in peripheral blood. Sequencing was performed with immunoSEQ multiplex PCR; in TCRdb, only in-frame clones are kept and a portion is missing. In the table there are about 82,000 clones, around 90% of which are singletons. The sequencing sample was made of blood. These TCRs come from a person between 18 and 75 years old in good health.

The V call is TRBV7-2, the J call TRBJ1-2, with unresolved D. Germline values: CDR1 SGHTA, CDR2 FQGNSA. V was cut by 5 bases and J by 1 base, with 5 bases left in between. The CDR3 has 12 residues. The CDR3 reads CASSPINYGYTF. In nucleotides, the CDR3 is TGTGCCAGCAGCCCTATTAACTATGGCTACACCTTC.

The rearrangement links TRBV20-1 to TRBJ1-1; D not certain. Trimming left V 5 bases short and J 3 bases short, with 4 bases between. Germline CDR1 DFQATT, CDR2 SNEGSKA (reference sequence). The CDR3 totals 10 residues. The CDR3 sequence: CSAWDTEAFF. As DNA, the CDR3 is TGCAGTGCTTGGGACACTGAAGCTTTCTTT.

This chain links TRBV4-3 with TRBJ2-3; 8 nucleotides align to TRBD2. V lost 1 base, J lost 4 bases, and 1 base stayed unmatched. The CDR3 contains 14 residues. CDR1 and CDR2 (germline): LGHNA, YSLEER. The CDR3 spells CASSQAGGPDTQYF. In nucleotides, the CDR3 is TGCGCCAGCAGCCAAGCGGGAGGGCCAGATACGCAGTATTTT.

The rearrangement joins TRBV11-2 to TRBJ1-4; D is undetermined. The CDR3 contains 16 residues. Trimming took off 4 bases at V and 8 bases at J, with 20 bases between the two ends. The germline V gene has CDR1 SGHAT and CDR2 FQNNGV. The CDR3 spells CASSSENIPTGEKLFF. For the CDR3, the DNA is TGTGCCAGCAGCTCTGAGAACATCCCGACCGGGGAAAAACTGTTTTTT. Full variable domain (rest looked up from reference TRBV11-2 and TRBJ1-4): EAGVAQSPRYKIIEKRQSVAFWCNPISGHATLYWYQQILGQGPKLLIQFQNNGVVDDSQLPKDRFSAERLKGVDSTLKIQPAKLEDSAVYLCASSSENIPTGEKLFFGSGTQLSVL.

The genes are TRBV25-1 and TRBJ1-1; D might be TRBD1 (6 bases). The CDR3 spans 15 residues. V gave up 4 bases and J gave up 3 bases, with 15 bases separating them. From germline, CDR1 is MGHDK and CDR2 SYGVNS. The CDR3 region has the DNA TGTGCCAGCAGTGTGGGAACAGGGTGGTACACTGAAGCTTTCTTT. Its translation is CASSVGTGWYTEAFF.

This chain uses TRBV27 with TRBJ2-4, with D perhaps assigned TRBD1 or TRBD2 (6 bases each). CDR1 and CDR2 from the germline V gene are MNHEY and SMNVEV (reference sequence). V lost 4 bases and J lost 0, with 13 bases in between. The CDR3 consists of 16 residues. The CDR3: CASSSSGGGAKNIQYF. CDR3 bases: TGTGCCAGCAGTTCCTCAGGAGGGGGAGCCAAAAACATTCAGTACTTC.

V is TRBV25-1 and J is TRBJ2-1, with D unclear. The CDR3 spans 15 residues. Germline assignment: CDR1 MGHDK and CDR2 SYGVNS. The ends were cut back, 2 bases at V and 5 bases at J, with 13 bases in the middle. This CDR3 reads CASSEGRVKDNEQFF. Written as DNA, the CDR3 is TGTGCCAGCAGTGAAGGTCGCGTCAAGGACAATGAGCAGTTCTTC.

The V call is TRBV2, the J call TRBJ1-2, with D tentatively TRBD1 (6 bases). Germline V gene data show CDR1 as SNHLY and CDR2 as FYNNEI. The CDR3 sequence is 13 residues long. Trimming cost V 1 base and J 8 bases, with 11 bases left between them. CDR3 in amino acids: CASSEGTGTGYTF. CDR3 in DNA: TGTGCCAGCAGTGAAGGTACAGGGACCGGCTACACCTTC.

The genes are TRBV30 and TRBJ1-2, with D possibly matching TRBD1 (5 bases). The germline V gene has CDR1 GTSNPN and CDR2 SVGIG (reference sequence). The CDR3 covers 13 residues. Deletions cut 8 bases from V and 1 base from J, with 14 bases between. CDR3: CAHDRAVNYGYTF. CDR3 coding DNA: TGTGCCCACGACAGAGCGGTTAACTATGGCTACACCTTC.

The chain recombines TRBV7-9 with TRBJ2-3; D may be TRBD2 (6 bases). Germline-derived CDR1 and CDR2 are SEHNR and FQNEAQ (reference sequence). Trimming cost V 1 base and J 2 bases, with 10 bases left between them. The CDR3 has 15 amino acids. The DNA for the CDR3 is TGTGCCAGCAGCTTAGATCAGCGGGTCACAGATACGCAGTATTTT. Residues: CASSLDQRVTDTQYF.

V and J are TRBV9 and TRBJ2-5, with TRBD1 matching 9 bases. This CDR3 comprises 16 residues. V was clipped by 0 bases and J by 5 bases; unmatched bases: 8. In germline, CDR1 is SGDLS, CDR2 YYNGEE. In nucleotides, the CDR3 is TGTGCCAGCAGCGTAGAGGAACAGGGGGCGAGGGAGACCCAGTACTTC. Protein: CASSVEEQGARETQYF.

This clone occurred once. V and J are TRBV11-1 and TRBJ1-1; D gene ambiguous. Germline CDR1 is SGHAT and CDR2 is FQDESV (reference sequence). Trimming pared 1 base from V and 4 bases from J, leaving 10 bases between. This CDR3 is 14 amino acids long. Here the CDR3 reads CASSLVAYATEAFF. As DNA, the CDR3 is TGTGCCAGCAGCTTAGTGGCTTATGCCACTGAAGCTTTCTTT.

The rearrangement uses TRBV5-3 and TRBJ2-3; 9 positions agree with TRBD2. TRBV5-3 is assigned to the ORF class and has an uncertain function. The length of the CDR3 is 15 residues. The V segment lost 3 bases and the J segment 3 bases; nucleotides outside the gene matches: 5. The CDR3 sequence is CARSSVAGETDTQYF. CDR3 DNA: TGTGCCAGAAGCTCGGTAGCGGGAGAAACAGATACGCAGTATTTT.

The chain carries TRBV29-1 and TRBJ2-3; TRBD2 matches 10 bases. This CDR3 has 12 amino acids. From germline, CDR1 is SQVTM and CDR2 ANQGSEA. V shed 5 bases and J 5 bases; nucleotides not matched to a gene: 1. The CDR3 sequence is CSVSGGEDTQYF. The CDR3 nucleotides read TGCAGCGTTAGCGGGGGGGAAGATACGCAGTATTTT.